This T cell receptor (beta chain) is from a study of B cell selection in AIRE deficiency. Study processing details: Conventional T cell pools: 100,000 to 120,000 distinct patient, around 1.5x10^5 donor TCRbeta sequences. Some clones are missing from TCRdb's copy, which holds only in-frame ones; the method was immunoSEQ multiplex PCR. D and trimming were read from the DNA, whereas the V and J calls and clone size are those reported in that table. This sample has about 25,000 clones, with roughly 96% found just once. Trimming shortened V by 5 bases and J by 0 bases, and 5 bases separated the two germline ends. Germline CDR1 SGHTA, CDR2 FQGTGA. This CDR3 is built from 14 residues. Sorting defined conventional CD4 T cells as CD4+CD127+.

Input material: CD4+CD127+ conventional T cells sorted from PBMCs. This chain connects TRBV7-3 to TRBJ2-6; D uncertain. This sequence was found in a human donor in good health. DNA of the CDR3: TGTGCCAGCAGCCTAGACTCTGGGGCCAACGTCCTGACTTTC. Its protein is CASSLDSGANVLTF.